A selection of T cell receptor beta chains follows, all from one sample in a study of T cell responses to AZD1222 COVID-19 vaccine. Measured with immunoSEQ multiplex PCR; TCRdb has only the in-frame clones, and not every one. The data contain about 62,000 clones, 76% of them singletons. Sequenced material: peripheral blood, taken on day 0 of AZD1222 vaccination. The receptors come from an adult in good health. Both conserved end residues are part of each CDR3. Fields, in order: V gene, clone size, J gene, D gene, CDR3 protein, CDR3 DNA. The D gene is left open where the match is weak. Where a row states a size, it is once, few, many or the class of an expanded clone; other rows omit it.

TRBV5-6	NA	TRBJ1-4	NA	CASSLGQVNEKLFF	TGTGCCAGCAGCTTGGGACAGGTTAATGAAAAACTGTTTTTT
TRBV3-1/TRBV3-2	NA	TRBJ1-2	NA	CASSQDSPGLGYTF	TGTGCCAGCAGCCAAGATAGTCCAGGTCTTGGCTACACCTTC
TRBV5-4	NA	TRBJ2-7	NA	CASSLGQPTYEQYF	TGTGCCAGCAGCTTGGGACAGCCCACCTACGAGCAGTACTTC
TRBV5-6	NA	TRBJ2-3	NA	CASTGDGSTDTQYF	TGTGCCAGCACGGGGGACGGCAGCACAGATACGCAGTATTTT
TRBV29-1	NA	TRBJ1-2	NA	CSVTPRDKAPTTF	TGCAGCGTGACTCCCCGGGACAAGGCCCCCACCACCTTC
TRBV12-3/TRBV12-4	few	TRBJ2-3	NA	CASSTGDTQYF	TGTGCCAGCAGTACCGGAGATACGCAGTATTTT
TRBV19	once	TRBJ2-5	NA	CASGTGTLETQYF	TGTGCCAGTGGAACCGGGACTTTAGAGACCCAGTACTTC
TRBV6-5	few	TRBJ1-2	NA	CASSYSPGGGYTF	TGTGCCAGCAGTTACTCCCCCGGGGGTGGCTACACCTTC
TRBV30	NA	TRBJ1-4	TRBD1	CAWSSGTGDEKLFF	TGTGCCTGGAGTTCCGGGACAGGGGATGAAAAACTGTTTTTT
TRBV19	NA	TRBJ1-5	NA	CASSIGGSFNQPQHF	TGTGCCAGTAGTATAGGAGGCAGTTTCAATCAGCCCCAGCATTTT
TRBV6-2/TRBV6-3	NA	TRBJ1-4	TRBD1	CASSSGTGTSNEKLFF	TGTGCCAGCAGTTCCGGGACAGGGACCTCCAATGAAAAACTGTTTTTT
TRBV6-2/TRBV6-3	few	TRBJ1-1	TRBD1	CASSRFDRGLDTEAFF	TGTGCCAGCAGTCGATTTGACAGGGGCCTCGACACTGAAGCTTTCTTT
TRBV5-4	NA	TRBJ1-1	TRBD1	CASSPGQGLVNTEAFF	TGTGCCAGCAGCCCGGGACAGGGACTGGTGAACACTGAAGCTTTCTTT
TRBV30	NA	TRBJ1-4	TRBD1	CAWTGGFNEKLFF	TGTGCCTGGACAGGGGGTTTTAATGAAAAACTGTTTTTT
TRBV28	NA	TRBJ2-5	TRBD2	CASSLLAGGAVGGTQYF	TGTGCCAGCAGCCTACTAGCGGGGGGAGCGGTGGGTGGGACCCAGTACTTC
TRBV15	NA	TRBJ2-1	NA	CATSSIIRNEQFF	TGTGCCACCTCGAGCATCATCAGGAATGAGCAGTTCTTC